Following are 10 T cell receptor beta chains from one sample sequenced in a study of T cell clones after liver transplantation. The table came from immunoSEQ multiplex PCR; TCRdb's copy has only in-frame clones and leaves some out. The table shows around 15,000 clones, with about 90% occurring only once. Sequences were derived from CD8+ T cells from blood, sampled before liver transplant. These receptors were taken from a human donor who received a liver transplant.

The chain combines TRBV6-1 with TRBJ2-7; D may be TRBD2 (6 bases). Germline V CDR1 and CDR2: MNHNS, SASEGT. The CDR3 has 15 residues. The germline V and J ends were trimmed by 6 bases and 1 base, with 16 bases remaining between them. The CDR3 is CASRGGATRSYEQYF. The CDR3 region has the DNA TGTGCCAGCAGGGGGGGAGCTACTCGTTCCTACGAGCAGTACTTC.

The rearrangement links TRBV11-3 to TRBJ2-7; weak D call: TRBD2 (6 bases). Germline-derived CDR1 and CDR2 are SGHNT and YENEEA. V was clipped by 5 bases and J by 3 bases, with 17 bases between them. The CDR3 consists of 15 residues. The CDR3 here is CASSETSLGRYEQYF. Written as DNA, the CDR3 is TGTGCCAGCAGCGAAACTAGCTTGGGCCGCTACGAGCAGTACTTC.

V gene TRBV4-3 combines with J gene TRBJ2-7, with no clear D. CDR3 size: 14 residues. V shed 2 bases and J shed 5 bases, with 13 bases lying between them. CDR1 LGHNA and CDR2 YSLEER come from the germline V gene. The CDR3 bases are TGCGCCAGCAGCCAATGGCTGGGTGGAGACGAGCAGTACTTC. Its protein product is CASSQWLGGDEQYF.

This chain joins TRBV15 and TRBJ2-5; 7 bases fit TRBD2. The CDR3 totals 17 residues. The germline CDR1 and CDR2 sequences are LNHNV and YYDKDF (reference sequence). V lost 5 bases to trimming and J lost 4 bases; unmatched junction nucleotides: 16. CDR3 region: CATSQKLGLAAPETQYF. CDR3 DNA sequence: TGTGCCACCAGCCAGAAACTGGGTCTAGCGGCCCCAGAGACCCAGTACTTC.

The V call is TRBV28, the J call TRBJ2-7, with D maybe TRBD1 (6 bases). Trimming removed 6 bases from V and 3 bases from J, with 15 bases in between. CDR1 MDHEN and CDR2 SYDVKM come from the germline V gene. The CDR3 contains 14 residues. The CDR3 reads CASSFRLTGYEQYF. In DNA form, the CDR3 reads TGTGCCAGCAGCTTTCGCCTGACAGGCTACGAGCAGTACTTC. Filled out from reference TRBV28 and TRBJ2-7, the complete variable domain reads DVKVTQSSRYLVKRTGEKVFLECVQDMDHENMFWYRQDPGLGLRLIYFSYDVKMKEKGDIPEGYSVSREKKERFSLILESASTNQTSMYLCASSFRLTGYEQYFGPGTRLTVT.

A single count supports this clone. CDR3 protein: CASSFDPGRDNYGYTF. In DNA, the CDR3 is TGTGCCAGCAGCTTTGACCCGGGACGGGATAACTATGGCTACACCTTC. The gene calls are TRBV7-9 and TRBJ1-2; D possibly corresponds to TRBD1 (5 bases). With 3 bases removed from V and 1 base from J, the gap between germline ends came to 15 bases. CDR1 and CDR2 from the germline V gene are SEHNR and FQNEAQ (reference sequence). CDR3 length: 16 amino acids.

J is TRBJ2-7 and V is TRBV7-9, with D possibly being TRBD1 or TRBD2 (5 bases each). CDR1 SEHNR and CDR2 FQNEAQ come from the germline V gene (reference sequence). Trimming stripped 5 bases from V and 3 bases from J, with 11 bases between. This CDR3 is 13 amino acids long. The CDR3 DNA follows: TGTGCCAGCAGCACAGGACTTTACTACGAGCAGTACTTC. It translates to CASSTGLYYEQYF. Full variable domain (missing parts from reference TRBV7-9 and TRBJ2-7): DTGVSQNPRHKITKRGQNVTFRCDPISEHNRLYWYRQTLGQGPEFLTYFQNEAQLEKSRLLSDRFSAERPKGSFSTLEIQRTEQGDSAMYLCASSTGLYYEQYFGPGTRLTVT.

This clone has only a few counts. CDR3 nucleotides: TGTGCCAGTAGTAGCTCTAGCGGGTACGAGCAGTACTTC. Protein: CASSSSSGYEQYF. This chain links TRBV19 with TRBJ2-7; the match to TRBD2 covers 8 bases. Germline V gives CDR1 LNHDA, CDR2 SQIVND (reference sequence). The CDR3 extends over 13 amino acids. J gave up 4 bases and V 4 bases, and 3 bases lay outside the gene matches.

The chain combines TRBV19 with TRBJ1-2; D uncertain. V gave up 10 bases and J gave up 3 bases, with 12 bases separating them. Germline CDR1 reads LNHDA; CDR2 reads SQIVND (reference sequence). The CDR3 totals 12 residues. The CDR3 nucleotides read TGTGCCACCCCGGACGGGGACTATGGCTACACCTTC. Its protein is CATPDGDYGYTF.

This chain links TRBV6-1 with TRBJ2-2, with D tentatively TRBD2 (6 bases). CDR3 length equals 16 residues. Germline V lookup: CDR1 MNHNS, CDR2 SASEGT. The V end lost 1 base, the J end lost 6 bases, and 15 bases lay between the germline ends. DNA for the CDR3: TGTGCCAGCAGTGAAGGCCCTAGCGTGGGTCCCGGGGAGCTGTTTTTT. Amino acids: CASSEGPSVGPGELFF.